This TCR beta chain was sequenced for a study of CD8 T cells in Susac syndrome. An input of about 0.5 to 1 ug of RNA was subjected to reverse transcription using random hexamers. A multiplex approach, immunoSEQ multiplex PCR, amplified TCR beta CDR3 across 54 Vbeta and 13 Jbeta. TCRdb passed the immunoSEQ multiplex PCR reads through MiXCR, listing each CDR3 protein once. This sample has 300,000 or so distinct CDR3 sequences, with around 90% found just once. The study sequenced TCR beta in blood CD8+ and CD4+ T cells. Treatment-naive patients with stable or active relapsing-remitting disease served as multiple sclerosis controls. The authors negatively isolated CD8+ and CD4+ T cells and FACS-enriched TEMRA cells. Trimming took 1 base from V and 0 from J, leaving 8 bases between them. This CDR3 has 15 amino acids. Germline V gene data show CDR1 as SGHRS and CDR2 as YFSETQ.

V is TRBV5-1 and J is TRBJ1-3, with D hard to call. The TCR originated in a human donor with multiple sclerosis. Source material: CD4+ T cells from PBMCs. The CDR3 region is CASSLTIYSGNTIYF. In DNA, the CDR3 is TGCGCCAGCAGCTTGACGATTTACTCTGGAAACACCATATATTTT. Based on the CDR3 plus reference TRBV5-1 and TRBJ1-3, the full variable domain is KAGVTQTPRYLIKTRGQQVTLSCSPISGHRSVSWYQQTPGQGLQFLFEYFSETQRNKGNFPGRFSGRQFSNSRSEMNVSTLELGDSALYLCASSLTIYSGNTIYFGEGSWLTVV.